The text below deals with one TCR beta chain. Antigen specificity is unknown. Germline loops: CDR1 SGHKS, CDR2 YYEKEE (reference sequence). The CDR3 sequence is 15 residues long. After removal of 1 base from V and 4 bases from J, the junction contained 4 bases not matched to a gene. These data originate in a study of shared clonotypes between healthy human individuals. Study results and limitations: A reduction in generation probabilities was seen for non-shared clonotypes relative to those shared by all four donors.

CD45RO-negative, CCR7-positively selected cells formed the naive CD8 fraction, excluding terminally differentiated effector memory CD45RA+ cells. Assay used: immunoSEQ multiplex PCR; TCRdb lists only in-frame clones, some missing. The sample includes about 680,000 clones, around 92% of them seen just once. This receptor was taken from a man aged 25 to 45 in good health. The sequenced material came from naive CD8+ T cells sorted from blood. The chain joins TRBV5-5 to TRBJ1-1, with 10 bases aligning to TRBD1. The CDR3 DNA sequence: TGTGCCAGCAGCTTGTTGGGACAGGGGACCACTGAAGCTTTCTTT. It codes for CASSLLGQGTTEAFF.